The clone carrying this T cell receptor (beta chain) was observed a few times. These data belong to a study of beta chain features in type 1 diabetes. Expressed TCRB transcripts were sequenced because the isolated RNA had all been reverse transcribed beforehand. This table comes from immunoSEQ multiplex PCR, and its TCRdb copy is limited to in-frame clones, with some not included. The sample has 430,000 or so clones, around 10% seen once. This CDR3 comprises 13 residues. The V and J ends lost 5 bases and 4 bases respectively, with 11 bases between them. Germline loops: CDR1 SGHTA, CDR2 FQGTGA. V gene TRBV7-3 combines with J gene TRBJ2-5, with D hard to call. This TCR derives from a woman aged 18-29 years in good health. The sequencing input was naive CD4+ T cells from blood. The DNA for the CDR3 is TGTGCCAGCAGCCGCGCTTTTCTAGAGACCCAGTACTTC. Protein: CASSRAFLETQYF.